The TCR beta chain described here comes from a study of cytomegalovirus exposure and HLA in healthy donors. Study results and caveats: Analyzed later, most CMV-associated TCR beta chains appeared HLA-restricted. For TCR beta chains, V- and J-gene trimming was later linked to a missense DCLRE1C variant. The authors listed about 170 TCR beta chains as cytomegalovirus-associated. Both high specificity and high sensitivity reportedly marked the classifier's diagnosis of cytomegalovirus status.

The V and J ends lost 3 bases and 2 bases, in that order; junction bases with no gene match: 11. The CDR3 runs to 17 residues. Germline V gives CDR1 ENHRY, CDR2 SYGVKD. Comment on this clone: Its antigen is undetermined.

60 Vbeta and 13 Jbeta primers were used in PCR. The data were produced by immunoSEQ multiplex PCR, yet TCRdb's version contains in-frame clones alone and is incomplete. Among 80,000 to 100,000 clones, over 65% were seen once, and the ten largest hold approximately 15%. The rearrangement uses TRBV10-3 and TRBJ2-5, with TRBD1 matching 8 bases. This receptor was identified in a woman younger than 30 in good health and CMV-seropositive. Sequences were obtained from PBMCs. The CDR3 region is CAISDQTGALLQETQYF. The CDR3 nucleotides read TGTGCCATCAGTGATCAGACAGGGGCCCTTCTACAAGAGACCCAGTACTTC.